The rows below give T cell receptor beta chains drawn from one sample of a study of CD8+ T cells in alopecia areata. Profiled with immunoSEQ multiplex PCR; TCRdb holds only in-frame clones, not every one. The sample carries 210,000 or so clones, approximately 72% recorded once. The material sequenced was CD4+ T cells sorted from blood, taken at approximately week 44, from a patient treated with tofacitinib. These receptor sequences come from a human donor with alopecia areata. The CDR3 runs from the conserved cysteine through the conserved F or W. A D gene is named only where the DNA matches it firmly. A clone size is listed for some rows: how often the clone was seen (once, few, many), or a class if it is expanded.

d_call | j_call | v_call | clone_size | cdr3_length | cdr3_nt | cdr3_aa
NA | TRBJ2-7 | TRBV4-3 | NA | 13 | TGCGCCAGCAGCCCGGAGGAATACTACGAGCAGTACTTC | CASSPEEYYEQYF
NA | TRBJ2-5 | TRBV7-3 | NA | 12 | TGTGCCAGCAACTTAAAGTTAGAGACCCAGTACTTC | CASNLKLETQYF
NA | TRBJ1-6 | TRBV9 | NA | 14 | TGTGCCAGCAGCCAAACAGGGATCAATTCACCCCTCCACTTT | CASSQTGINSPLHF
NA | TRBJ2-2 | TRBV19 | NA | 13 | TGTGCCAGTAGGAAACTAGCAAGCGGGGAGCTGTTTTTT | CASRKLASGELFF
NA | TRBJ1-2 | TRBV7-8 | NA | 12 | TGTGCCAGCAGCTCGGGAGGCGGTGGCTACACCTTC | CASSSGGGGYTF
TRBD2 | TRBJ2-5 | TRBV13 | NA | 14 | TGTGCCAGCAGCTTAGGTGCTAGCGGAGAGACCCAGTACTTC | CASSLGASGETQYF
TRBD1 | TRBJ1-1 | TRBV18 | NA | 19 | TGTGCCAGCTCTACGTCAGGGACAGGGTTTGGTGGAAGAGGGACTGAAGCTTTCTTT | CASSTSGTGFGGRGTEAFF
NA | TRBJ2-1 | TRBV19 | NA | 14 | TGTGCCAGTAGTATTGACAGGTGGAGCGATGAGCAGTTCTTC | CASSIDRWSDEQFF
TRBD1 | TRBJ1-1 | TRBV18 | NA | 15 | TGTGCCAGCTCACCACCGACAGGGCAGAACACTGAAGCTTTCTTT | CASSPPTGQNTEAFF
TRBD1 | TRBJ2-5 | TRBV29-1 | few | 15 | TGCAGCGTTGAAGATGACAGGGCTACGGGAGAGACCCAGTACTTC | CSVEDDRATGETQYF
NA | TRBJ2-5 | TRBV18 | NA | 14 | TGTGCCAGCTCCAGCGGACGCGGGCACGAGACCCAGTACTTC | CASSSGRGHETQYF
NA | TRBJ1-2 | TRBV6-1 | NA | 15 | TGTGCCAGCAGTGAATTTTCGACTGGAGTCTATGGCTACACCTTC | CASSEFSTGVYGYTF
TRBD1 | TRBJ1-6 | TRBV30 | once | 14 | TGTGCCTGGAGTCTAGGACAGGAGAATTCACCCCTCCACTTT | CAWSLGQENSPLHF
NA | TRBJ2-2 | TRBV10-3 | NA | 13 | TGTGCCATCAGCGGACAGAACACCGGGGAGCTGTTTTTT | CAISGQNTGELFF
NA | TRBJ1-5 | TRBV19 | NA | 13 | TGTGCCAGTAGTATTTTGGAAAATCAGCCCCAGCATTTT | CASSILENQPQHF
TRBD1 | TRBJ2-2 | TRBV9 | NA | 14 | TGTGCCAGCAGCGTGACAGGGGACACCGGGGAGCTGTTTTTT | CASSVTGDTGELFF
NA | TRBJ2-1 | TRBV5-1 | once | 18 | TGCGCCAGCAGCTCCAACCCCCTGACAGGGAGCGGGCATCATGAGCAGTTCTTC | CASSSNPLTGSGHHEQFF
TRBD2 | TRBJ2-1 | TRBV30 | NA | 15 | TGTGCCTCGGGTGGGAGTAGCGGGAAATACAATGAGCAGTTCTTC | CASGGSSGKYNEQFF
TRBD2 | TRBJ2-3 | TRBV27 | NA | 17 | TGTGCCAGCAGCCAAGGGACTAGCGGGGGCCACACAGATACGCAGTATTTT | CASSQGTSGGHTDTQYF
NA | TRBJ2-2 | TRBV10-3 | once | 15 | TGTGCCATCAGTGATTTGGGCGGAACGACCGGGGAGCTGTTTTTT | CAISDLGGTTGELFF
NA | TRBJ1-1 | TRBV29-1 | NA | 13 | TGCAGCGTTGGGGGCAGATTGAACACTGAAGCTTTCTTT | CSVGGRLNTEAFF
NA | TRBJ2-5 | TRBV5-6 | NA | 14 | TGTGCCAGCAGCGCGACAGTTCCCCAAGAGACCCAGTACTTC | CASSATVPQETQYF
NA | TRBJ1-2 | TRBV4-1 | NA | 11 | TGCGCCAGCAGCTCGACCTATGGCTACACCTTC | CASSSTYGYTF
TRBD2 | TRBJ2-1 | TRBV10-3 | NA | 13 | TGTGCCATATCTAGCGGACCCAAAGATGAGCAGTTCTTC | CAISSGPKDEQFF
NA | TRBJ2-3 | TRBV29-1 | NA | 13 | TGCAGCGTTGAATCAGGTTACACAGATACGCAGTATTTT | CSVESGYTDTQYF
NA | TRBJ2-3 | TRBV29-1 | NA | 13 | TGCAGCGTTCGGGGGATACTCACAGATACGCAGTATTTT | CSVRGILTDTQYF
NA | TRBJ2-3 | TRBV15 | NA | 18 | TGTGCCACCAGCTGTAGCCGGGACCCCTGCTTTAGCACAGATACGCAGTATTTT | CATSCSRDPCFSTDTQYF
NA | TRBJ2-6 | TRBV30 | NA | 16 | TGTGCCTGGAGAGGATACGGGGGCTCTGGGGCCAACGTCCTGACTTTC | CAWRGYGGSGANVLTF
TRBD2 | TRBJ2-6 | TRBV7-2 | many | 15 | TGTGCCAGCAGCTCAGCGGGGGCTGGGGCCAACGTCCTGACTTTC | CASSSAGAGANVLTF
TRBD1 | TRBJ2-3 | TRBV5-6 | NA | 15 | TGTGCCAGCAGCCTGGGACAGATTAGCACAGATACGCAGTATTTT | CASSLGQISTDTQYF
TRBD1 | TRBJ1-1 | TRBV6-5 | NA | 14 | TGTGCCAGCAGACCAACAGGGGGCCGGACTGAAGCTTTCTTT | CASRPTGGRTEAFF
TRBD1 | TRBJ2-7 | TRBV30 | NA | 14 | TGTGCCTGGAGGGCAGGGACAGGGGCCTACGAGCAGTACTTC | CAWRAGTGAYEQYF
TRBD2 | TRBJ2-7 | TRBV7-9 | few | 13 | TGTGCCAGCAGCCCCGGACTAGCGGGGGAGCAGTACTTC | CASSPGLAGEQYF
TRBD1 | TRBJ2-7 | TRBV10-3 | few | 15 | TGTGCCATCAATGACCCCGGGACAGGGTTCTACGAGCAGTACTTC | CAINDPGTGFYEQYF
NA | TRBJ1-5 | TRBV29-1 | once | 14 | TGCAGCGTGAGGGACCGTGGTGGCAATCAGCCCCAGCATTTT | CSVRDRGGNQPQHF
NA | TRBJ1-2 | TRBV11-2 | NA | 12 | TGTGCCAGCAGCCACCAGACTTATGGCTACACCTTC | CASSHQTYGYTF
NA | TRBJ2-1 | TRBV19 | few | 15 | TGTGCCAGTAGTATGTGGGCGGATCCCTACAATGAGCAGTTCTTC | CASSMWADPYNEQFF
NA | TRBJ1-2 | TRBV7-2 | once | 13 | TGTGCCAGCAGCTTAGCCGCCGGAATGGGCTACACCTTC | CASSLAAGMGYTF
NA | TRBJ1-4 | TRBV6-6 | NA | 15 | TGTGCCAGCAGACCCGCCGACAGGACTAATGAAAAACTGTTTTTT | CASRPADRTNEKLFF
TRBD1 | TRBJ2-7 | TRBV6-6 | NA | 15 | TGTGCCAGCAGTCCCCCGGGACAGGGGGCGACTGAGCAGTACTTC | CASSPPGQGATEQYF
NA | TRBJ1-2 | TRBV29-1 | few | 9 | TGCAGCGTTGAAGGGACTGACAACTTC | CSVEGTDNF
NA | TRBJ2-3 | TRBV7-7 | NA | 13 | TGTGCCAGCAGCTTATGGCGGGAAGATACGCAGTATTTT | CASSLWREDTQYF
NA | TRBJ2-7 | TRBV9 | NA | 17 | TGTGCCAGCAGCGTAGATCTGGGAGTGGGGGTAGTCCACGAGCAGTACTTC | CASSVDLGVGVVHEQYF
NA | TRBJ1-2 | TRBV30 | NA | 12 | TGTGCCTGGAGTTACCCAGGGCCTGGCTACACCTTC | CAWSYPGPGYTF
NA | TRBJ1-2 | TRBV7-9 | NA | 12 | TGTGCCAGCAGCTTAGGGGTATATGGCTACACCTTC | CASSLGVYGYTF
NA | TRBJ2-5 | TRBV11-2 | NA | 13 | TGTGCCAGCAGCTTAGTGGATCGCCCGTTGAGAAACTTC | CASSLVDRPLRNF
TRBD1 | TRBJ1-6 | TRBV5-1 | NA | 19 | TGCGCCAGCAGCTCGATGGGGGACAGGACGAGCTCCTATAATTCACCCCTCCACTTT | CASSSMGDRTSSYNSPLHF
TRBD1 | TRBJ1-1 | TRBV2 | NA | 14 | TGTGCCAGCAGAGGGGACAGGGGCCACACTGAAGCTTTCTTT | CASRGDRGHTEAFF
NA | TRBJ1-1 | TRBV20-1 | few | 11 | TGCAGCCTGGGACAGAACACTGAAGCTTTCTTT | CSLGQNTEAFF
NA | TRBJ2-3 | TRBV25-1 | few | 15 | TGTGCCAGCAGTGAAGAAGAAACGTACACAGATACGCAGTATTTT | CASSEEETYTDTQYF